The source of this T cell receptor (beta chain) is a study of cytomegalovirus exposure and HLA in healthy donors. Study-wide findings and caveats: Follow-up analysis seemed to connect common viral pathogens with several of the most significant clusters identified. Cytomegalovirus association was listed for 150 or so TCR beta chains.

About this clone itself: Its antigen is not known.

This PCR relied on a set of 60 Vbeta primers and 13 Jbeta primers. Measured with immunoSEQ multiplex PCR; TCRdb has only the in-frame clones, and not every one. The profile shows 60,000 to 70,000 clones, approximately 64% of them singletons. The sequencing sample was made of PBMCs. The source is a man aged 40-55 years in good health and CMV-seropositive.

In DNA form, the CDR3 reads TGCGCCAGCAGCAGGGCGGGACAGGGGAACTATGGCTACACCTTC. As protein: CASSRAGQGNYGYTF. This chain uses TRBV4-3 with TRBJ1-2, with 10 bases matching TRBD1. J gave up 2 bases and V 5 bases, and 5 bases lay outside the gene matches. The CDR3 covers 15 residues. Germline CDR1 reads LGHNA; CDR2 reads YSLEER.